These 6 T cell receptor beta chains were sequenced from one sample in a study of post-analysis software for immune sequencing data. Whole-study findings and limits: With TRBV5-6, TRBV5-1 and TRBV20-1 included, about 5 TRBV segments were more frequent in patients than in controls.

Unique molecular identifiers were present in the TCR beta cDNA libraries. Using its own MiXCR run on the PCR reads, TCRdb lists one record per CDR3 protein. The sample yields hundreds of thousands of distinct CDR3 sequences, 55% to 60% seen once. Antigens of these TCRs are unknown. Sequenced sample: blood. The receptors originated from a girl aged 2-10 years with multiple sclerosis.

The chain is built from TRBV7-3 and TRBJ1-5; D remains unclear. Looked up from germline, CDR1 is SGHTA and CDR2 is FQGTGA. The CDR3 spans 12 residues. V gave up 5 bases and J gave up 3 bases, with 5 bases separating them. As DNA, the CDR3 is TGTGCCAGCAGCCATCCCAATCAGCCCCAGCATTTT. This gives the protein CASSHPNQPQHF.

This chain connects TRBV10-1 to TRBJ2-7; TRBD1 or TRBD2 may be the D gene (5 bases each). The CDR3 totals 14 residues. CDR1 is WNHNN, CDR2 SYGVQD, per germline (reference sequence). V was clipped by 6 bases and J by 3 bases, with 15 bases between them. CDR3 sequence reads: CASSAGGHDYEQYF. The CDR3 DNA is TGCGCCAGCAGCGCTGGAGGACACGACTACGAGCAGTACTTC.

The rearrangement joins TRBV10-3 to TRBJ2-7, with 8 bases matching TRBD2. Per the germline V gene, CDR1 is ENHRY and CDR2 is SYGVKD. The V segment lost 0 bases and the J segment 2 bases; nucleotides outside the gene matches: 6. The CDR3 spans 16 residues. The CDR3 bases are TGTGCCATCAGTGAGTCGACGTCGGGAGGGACCTACGAGCAGTACTTC. Its translation is CAISESTSGGTYEQYF.

The chain joins TRBV29-1 to TRBJ2-1, with TRBD2 identical over 13 bases. CDR3 length: 14 amino acids. In germline, CDR1 is SQVTM, CDR2 ANQGSEA. The trim removed 7 bases at V and 6 bases at J, leaving 6 bases unmatched. CDR3 in amino acids: CSGGTSGTGNEQFF. The CDR3, as DNA: TGCAGCGGGGGGACTAGCGGGACCGGCAATGAGCAGTTCTTC.

This sequence joins TRBV7-9 and TRBJ2-2; TRBD1 is a possible D gene (5 bases). Trimming took 4 bases from V and 1 from J, leaving 10 bases between them. CDR3 length: 15 amino acids. Germline values: CDR1 SEHNR, CDR2 FQNEAQ (reference sequence). CDR3 residues: CASSSQQGNTGELFF. DNA of the CDR3: TGTGCCAGCAGCTCCCAGCAGGGGAACACCGGGGAGCTGTTTTTT.

This sequence joins TRBV29-1 and TRBJ1-2; D is unresolved. The CDR3 spans 14 residues. The V end was cut by 4 bases, the J end by 2 bases, with 14 bases between. CDR1 and CDR2 (germline): SQVTM, ANQGSEA. The CDR3 is CSVGPQTQNYGYTF. The CDR3 DNA is TGCAGCGTTGGACCCCAGACTCAGAACTATGGCTACACCTTC.